This TCR beta chain was identified in a study of ipilimumab plus nivolumab after autologous stem cell transplantation. Study details: The DLBCL group included primary refractory and relapsed cases. Study results and limitations: Authors suggest TCR repertoire, Treg phenotype and gut microbiota support further study.

The protocol was immunoSEQ multiplex PCR, while the TCRdb copy is restricted to in-frame clones and leaves out a portion. The sample holds 20,000 or so clones; roughly 74% are singletons and the top ten take 20% to 25%. On this clone: Antigen: not known.

The receptor comes from a male donor with diffuse large B-cell lymphoma. The material was PBMCs, obtained in a trial of ipilimumab plus nivolumab as post-transplant consolidation.

The CDR3 nucleotides are TGTGCCAGCATTGAAAACGGTCGGGGGGGCGGCCAAGAGACCCAGTACTTC. This translates into CASIENGRGGGQETQYF. The chain joins TRBV11-3 to TRBJ2-5; TRBD2 aligns across 8 bases. The germline V gene encodes CDR1 SGHNT and CDR2 YENEEA. The CDR3 spans 17 residues. Trimming cost V 7 bases and J 1 base; bases outside gene matches: 14.